This TCR beta chain emerged from a study of molecular identifiers for immune sequencing clone quantification. The table lists this clonotype with a few counts. A much larger clone differs by one base, so this may be a read error. TCRdb re-derived calls from the PCR reads in MiXCR, one entry per CDR3 protein. The table records 85,000 to 95,000 distinct CDR3 sequences, 19% of them present only once. V gave up 5 bases and J gave up 1 base, with 15 bases separating them. CDR3 size: 15 residues. Input material: naive CD8+ T cells from blood, with Jurkat cell RNA spiked in. The subset is: FACS-sorted CD8+CD4-CCR7+CD45RA+ naive T cells. V and J are TRBV12-3 or TRBV12-4 and TRBJ2-7; maybe TRBD2 (5 bases). The sequence derives from a human donor in good health. Some libraries in this study had Jurkat cell RNA spiked in. CDR3 sequence: CASSPRRVESYEQYF. The CDR3 coding sequence is TGTGCCAGCAGTCCCCGGCGGGTGGAGTCCTACGAGCAGTACTTC.